Below are 5 T cell receptor beta chains sequenced from a single sample in a study of blood T cell repertoires in COVID-19. Generated by immunoSEQ multiplex PCR, the TCRdb table keeps only in-frame clones and is missing some. This sample carries over 140,000 clones, about three quarters of them seen once, and the ten largest clones take around 4.2%. The material sequenced was peripheral blood. These receptors were taken from a woman older than 75 with active or convalescent COVID-19.

This CDR3 reads CASSGRGPREQYF. Written as DNA, the CDR3 is TGTGCCAGCAGCGGGCGGGGGCCACGGGAGCAGTACTTC. This chain uses TRBV5-4 with TRBJ2-7; a possible D gene is TRBD2 (7 bases). V was trimmed by 4 bases and J by 7 bases, leaving 15 bases between them. The germline V gene encodes CDR1 SGHNT and CDR2 YYREEE (reference sequence). This CDR3 is 13 amino acids long.

This clone occurred a few times. The chain couples TRBV6-2 or TRBV6-3 to TRBJ1-6, with 10 bases aligning to TRBD1. V shed 2 bases, J shed 7 bases, and the junction held 8 bases outside the gene matches. The germline V gene has CDR1 MNHEY and CDR2 SVGEGT. The CDR3 has 17 amino acids. In DNA, the CDR3 is TGTGCCAGCAGTTACCCGGGACAGGGGATGAGGAATTCACCCCTCCACTTT. Protein: CASSYPGQGMRNSPLHF.

V gene TRBV28 combines with J gene TRBJ1-6; TRBD1 agrees at 10 bases. Germline assignment: CDR1 MDHEN and CDR2 SYDVKM. The CDR3 is made up of 16 amino acids. Trimming at V came to 4 bases and at J to 9 bases, leaving 9 bases not matched to a gene. The chain's CDR3 is CASSSLSGTGASPLHF. In nucleotides, the CDR3 is TGTGCCAGCAGTTCCCTATCCGGGACAGGGGCTTCACCCCTCCACTTT.

V and J are TRBV19 and TRBJ1-5; 8 bases map to TRBD1. Germline V lookup: CDR1 LNHDA, CDR2 SQIVND (reference sequence). J lost 4 bases, V lost 7 bases, and 15 bases had no gene match. The CDR3 is made up of 17 amino acids. The CDR3 nucleotides are TGTGCCAGTAAGGAGACGACGTGGGACAGGAAAAATCAGCCCCAGCATTTT. Translating gives CASKETTWDRKNQPQHF.

V gene TRBV7-2 combines with J gene TRBJ1-1; no definite D call. Per germline, CDR1 SGHTA and CDR2 FQGNSA. CDR3 length equals 16 residues. The ends were cut back, 2 bases at V and 0 bases at J, with 13 bases in the middle. CDR3 in amino acids: CASSLKGLTMNTEAFF. The CDR3 DNA follows: TGTGCCAGCAGCTTAAAAGGACTTACCATGAACACTGAAGCTTTCTTT.